The clone carrying this T cell receptor (beta chain) has more than one count but fewer than ten. Its antigen is unidentified. The CDR3 is made up of 15 amino acids. Germline CDR1 and CDR2: WSHSY and SAAADI. Trimming took 3 bases from V and 2 from J, leaving 11 bases between them. The entry originates in a study of cytomegalovirus exposure and HLA in healthy donors. Study-wide results and limits: Presence/absence analyses supposed approximately even sequencing depth among donors. As a later analysis showed, a missense DCLRE1C variant was linked to trimming of TCR beta V- and J-genes. Approximately 160 TCR beta chains were listed as cytomegalovirus-associated.

PCR primers comprised 60 Vbeta and 13 Jbeta primers. The repertoire was sequenced with immunoSEQ multiplex PCR; TCRdb's copy has only in-frame clones and lacks some. The data show 60,000 to 75,000 clones, 70% to 75% seen once. Sample: PBMCs. The chain couples TRBV10-2 to TRBJ2-4, with a tentative D call TRBD1 (5 bases). The receptor was isolated from a woman aged 30 to 39 in good health and CMV-seropositive. The DNA for the CDR3 is TGCGCCAGCAGTGATAGGGGTCTGACCAAAAACATTCAGTACTTC. This translates into CASSDRGLTKNIQYF.